This T cell receptor (beta chain) was documented in a study of molecular identifiers for immune sequencing clone quantification. The wider study: Four of five RNA aliquots from approximately 20,000 or 98,000 naive CD8 T cells were sequenced. Study findings and constraints: Under 1% of molecules in naive cells, but over 98% of effector molecules, belonged to clones above 20 RNA copies.

CDR1 and CDR2 from the germline V gene are MDHEN and SYDVKM. The CDR3 is 16 residues long. With 5 bases clipped from V and 6 bases from J, the junction kept 15 bases outside the gene matches. Naive CD8 T cells were sorted, and the gate applied was CD8+CD4-CCR7+CD45RA+. As for this clonotype: What it binds is unknown.

TCRdb passed the PCR reads through MiXCR, listing each CDR3 protein once. This sample yields more than 450,000 distinct CDR3 sequences, of which roughly 26% are seen a single time; 0.7% to 0.9% belongs to the top ten. Sample: naive CD8+ T cells from blood, with Jurkat cell RNA spiked in. Subset meaning: FACS-sorted CD8+CD4-CCR7+CD45RA+ naive T cells. This receptor was obtained from a human donor in good health. Some libraries in this study had Jurkat cell RNA spiked in. The chain couples TRBV28 to TRBJ2-7; 8 nucleotides align to TRBD1. Here the CDR3 DNA reads TGTGCCAGCAGTCCCCTCGGGCAGGGGGCTGTAGGCGAGCAGTACTTC. Its protein is CASSPLGQGAVGEQYF.